These 8 T cell receptor beta chains came from one sample sequenced in a study of vaccination and CD4 T cells after COVID-19. Cultured CD4+ T-cell DNA underwent Oncomine TCR Beta short-read sequencing. TCRdb reprocessed the PCR reads with MiXCR, giving one entry per CDR3 protein. In the table there are some 4,300 distinct CDR3 sequences, more than 60% of which are singletons. The antigens for these receptors are not known. Specified treatment: approximately nine-day PBMC culture with coronavirus spike peptide pools or control peptides (ViraFEST assay). The unexposed donor gave CD4+ T cells before the COVID-19 pandemic (2011-2018). The sequenced material came from CD4+ T cells from blood, cultured in vitro. All receptors come from a human donor in good health.

V is TRBV5-4 and J is TRBJ2-7, with 9 positions matching TRBD2. The CDR3 has 14 residues. CDR1 and CDR2 (germline): SGHNT, YYREEE (reference sequence). V shed 3 bases and J 2 bases; nucleotides not matched to a gene: 3. The CDR3 sequence is CASSSAGGTYEQYF. DNA for the CDR3: TGTGCCAGCAGCTCAGCGGGAGGCACCTACGAGCAGTACTTC.

The chain combines TRBV12-3 or TRBV12-4 with TRBJ1-4; D gene unclear. The CDR3 extends over 13 amino acids. The V and J ends lost 8 bases and 6 bases respectively, with 13 bases between them. The DNA for the CDR3 is TGTGCCAGCTCCCCGTACAGCTATGAAAAACTGTTTTTT. This translates into CASSPYSYEKLFF.

The chain carries TRBV5-8 and TRBJ2-7; D possibly matches TRBD1 or TRBD2 (5 bases each). From germline, CDR1 is SGHTS and CDR2 YDEGEE. The CDR3 sequence is 16 residues long. The V end was cut by 8 bases, the J end by 6 bases, with 27 bases between. The CDR3 nucleotides are TGTGCCAGTTGCTGGAGCCCCGGGACGGCGTGTCTCGAGCAGTACTTC. It yields the protein CASCWSPGTACLEQYF.

The count of this clonotype is one. The gene calls are TRBV7-2 and TRBJ1-2; D ambiguous. This CDR3 comprises 15 residues. V was trimmed by 5 bases and J by 2 bases, leaving 15 bases between them. The V gene's germline CDR1 is SGHTA and CDR2 FQGNSA. CDR3 DNA: TGTGCCAGCAGCCCAGAGCATTCCCTCAACTATGGCTACACCTTC. Translating it yields CASSPEHSLNYGYTF.

The chain has TRBV20-1 and TRBJ2-1; D might be TRBD2 (6 bases). V was cut by 6 bases and J by 0 bases, with 15 bases left in between. CDR3 size: 15 residues. Germline V gene lookup returns CDR1 DFQATT and CDR2 SNEGSKA (reference sequence). CDR3 sequence: CSARTGSGSYNEQFF. CDR3 in DNA: TGCAGTGCCCGAACCGGGAGTGGCTCCTACAATGAGCAGTTCTTC.

This clonotype has just one count. The chain recombines TRBV5-1 with TRBJ2-5; D possibly corresponds to TRBD2 (7 bases). The V end was cut by 0 bases, the J end by 1 base, with 10 bases between. Germline assignment: CDR1 SGHRS and CDR2 YFSETQ. The CDR3 length is 15 residues. In nucleotides, the CDR3 is TGCGCCAGCAGCTTGGGCGCGGGGGCCCAAGAGACCCAGTACTTC. Translation: CASSLGAGAQETQYF.

J is TRBJ2-1 and V is TRBV7-2; no clear D. V lost 5 bases and J lost 5, with 13 bases in between. This CDR3 spans 14 amino acids. Germline V gene lookup returns CDR1 SGHTA and CDR2 FQGNSA. CDR3 sequence: CASSPDPKNNEQFF. DNA for the CDR3: TGTGCCAGCAGCCCGGACCCGAAAAACAATGAGCAGTTCTTC.

This clonotype was seen only once. The J gene is TRBJ1-1, the V gene TRBV2; TRBD1 is a possible D gene (5 bases). V was pared by 6 bases and J by 0 bases, with 20 bases between. The CDR3 is 17 amino acids. CDR1 and CDR2 from the germline V gene are SNHLY and FYNNEI. This chain's CDR3 is CASSVGGPTRMNTEAFF. The CDR3 DNA reads as TGTGCCAGCAGCGTGGGGGGTCCAACCCGAATGAACACTGAAGCTTTCTTT.